A single sample is the source of the 20 T cell receptor beta chains below, sequenced in a study of cytomegalovirus exposure and HLA in healthy donors. The PCR was carried out with 60 Vbeta primers and 13 Jbeta primers. The protocol was immunoSEQ multiplex PCR, while the TCRdb copy is restricted to in-frame clones and leaves out a portion. Here the sample spans 90,000 to 140,000 clones, 76% being singletons. The sequenced material came from PBMCs. The receptors come from a man aged 40-49 years in good health and CMV-seropositive.

The J gene is TRBJ2-1, the V gene TRBV9; TRBD2 aligns across 7 bases. The CDR3 spans 15 residues. Per the germline V gene, CDR1 is SGDLS and CDR2 is YYNGEE. J was trimmed by 6 bases and V by 2 bases; bases with no gene match: 8. This CDR3 reads CASSVGGSRGNEQFF. As DNA, the CDR3 is TGTGCCAGCAGCGTCGGCGGGAGTAGAGGCAATGAGCAGTTCTTC.

CDR3 bases: TGTGCCAGCAGCTTATCCAGGGAAAGTTCTGAAGCTTTCTTT. This gives the protein CASSLSRESSEAFF. The chain uses TRBV11-2 and TRBJ1-1; a weak D match, TRBD1 (5 bases). The V gene lost 2 bases and the J gene lost 6 bases, with 13 bases spanning the gap. The CDR3 runs 14 residues. Per the germline V gene, CDR1 is SGHAT and CDR2 is FQNNGV.

The chain couples TRBV19 to TRBJ1-2; D unclear. Germline values: CDR1 LNHDA, CDR2 SQIVND (reference sequence). This CDR3 comprises 15 residues. V lost 5 bases, J lost 0 bases, and 13 bases lay in between. CDR3 sequence (DNA): TGTGCCAGTAGTCGCCTACAGTCCCCTAACTATGGCTACACCTTC. Its protein is CASSRLQSPNYGYTF.

This CDR3 is CASSLTSAGGPIQETQYF. In DNA form, the CDR3 reads TGTGCCAGCAGCTTAACCTCAGCGGGGGGGCCAATCCAAGAGACCCAGTACTTC. This chain uses TRBV7-3 with TRBJ2-5, with TRBD2 matching 10 bases. The CDR3 length is 18 residues. With V trimmed by 0 bases and J by 1 base, 8 bases remained unmatched. Germline-derived CDR1 and CDR2 are SGHTA and FQGTGA.

In DNA, the CDR3 is TGTGCCAGCAGCTTAGCTCAGGGGGCTACGAACACCGGGGAGCTGTTTTTT. Translating it yields CASSLAQGATNTGELFF. The rearrangement uses TRBV11-3 and TRBJ2-2; 8 bases match TRBD1. CDR3 length: 17 residues. Germline CDR1 is SGHNT and CDR2 is YENEEA. V shed 1 base, J shed 0 bases, and the junction held 4 bases outside the gene matches.

This chain joins TRBV7-2 and TRBJ2-5; 13 bases align to TRBD2. This CDR3 contains 15 residues. Germline-derived CDR1 and CDR2 are SGHTA and FQGNSA. Germline trimming cut 2 bases from V and 6 bases from J; bases unmatched to any gene: 3. Here the CDR3 reads CASSLTSGGEKTQYF. In nucleotides, the CDR3 is TGTGCCAGCAGCTTAACTAGCGGGGGGGAAAAGACCCAGTACTTC.

The chain has TRBV7-3 and TRBJ2-2, with D hard to call. Trimming took off 0 bases at V and 3 bases at J, with 8 bases between the two ends. Germline V CDR1 and CDR2: SGHTA, FQGTGA. The CDR3 has 15 amino acids. The CDR3 loop reads CASSLTSRDTGELFF. The DNA for the CDR3 is TGTGCCAGCAGCTTAACTTCCCGAGACACCGGGGAGCTGTTTTTT.

The V and J genes are TRBV5-5 and TRBJ1-2; maybe TRBD1 (6 bases). The V gene lost 0 bases and the J gene lost 0 bases, with 12 bases spanning the gap. Germline CDR1 reads SGHKS; CDR2 reads YYEKEE (reference sequence). This CDR3 is 16 amino acids long. CDR3 protein: CASSLEGTRTNYGYTF. The DNA for the CDR3 is TGTGCCAGCAGCTTGGAGGGGACAAGAACTAACTATGGCTACACCTTC. The entire variable domain, with the rest obtained from reference TRBV5-5 and TRBJ1-2, is as follows: DAGVTQSPTHLIKTRGQQVTLRCSPISGHKSVSWYQQVLGQGPQFIFQYYEKEERGRGNFPDRFSARQFPNYSSELNVNALLLGDSALYLCASSLEGTRTNYGYTFGSGTRLTVV.

The genes are TRBV9 and TRBJ2-4; 8 bases match TRBD1. Germline CDR1 and CDR2: SGDLS and YYNGEE. V shed 4 bases and J 4 bases; nucleotides not matched to a gene: 4. The CDR3 has 14 amino acids. The CDR3 bases are TGTGCCAGCAGCTCCAGGACAGGGAAAAACATTCAGTACTTC. Translating gives CASSSRTGKNIQYF.

In its sample, this clone was seen once. CDR3 loop: CASSHNTGTGGEKLFF. In DNA form, the CDR3 reads TGCGCCAGCAGCCACAATACCGGGACAGGGGGTGAAAAACTGTTTTTT. This sequence joins TRBV4-3 and TRBJ1-4; 11 nucleotides line up with TRBD1. The CDR3 is 16 residues long. J lost 7 bases, V lost 3 bases, and 7 bases had no gene match. The germline V gene encodes CDR1 LGHNA and CDR2 YSLEER.

The count of this clone is one. CDR3 in amino acids: CASSPGKQETQYF. Written as DNA, the CDR3 is TGTGCCAGTAGTCCGGGAAAGCAAGAGACCCAGTACTTC. The chain combines TRBV19 with TRBJ2-5, with D possibly matching TRBD2 (5 bases). This CDR3 has 13 amino acids. Germline CDR1 is LNHDA and CDR2 is SQIVND (reference sequence). Between the trimmed V and J ends, which lost 5 bases and 2 bases, there was a span of 9 bases.

This rearrangement joins TRBV4-3 to TRBJ2-4; 7 nucleotides match TRBD1. CDR1 and CDR2 (germline): LGHNA, YSLEER. The V and J ends lost 2 bases and 12 bases, in that order; junction bases with no gene match: 7. The CDR3 is 13 residues long. CDR3 residues: CASSQRRGDSQYF. The CDR3 nucleotides read TGCGCCAGCAGCCAACGGCGAGGGGACAGTCAGTACTTC.

The rearrangement joins TRBV18 to TRBJ2-1, with 10 positions matching TRBD2. The trim removed 2 bases at V and 9 bases at J, leaving 4 bases unmatched. CDR3 length: 14 residues. The germline CDR1 and CDR2 sequences are KGHSH and LQKENI. CDR3: CASSPLAGGGEQFF. CDR3 nucleotides: TGTGCCAGCTCACCATTAGCGGGAGGTGGTGAGCAGTTCTTC.

This chain connects TRBV5-5 to TRBJ1-1, with 10 bases aligning to TRBD1. Per germline, CDR1 SGHKS and CDR2 YYEKEE (reference sequence). The CDR3 sequence is 12 residues long. The ends lost 1 base at V and 11 bases at J; junction bases unmatched: 2. The CDR3 loop reads CASSLLGQGAFF. Written as DNA, the CDR3 is TGTGCCAGCAGCTTGTTGGGACAGGGGGCTTTCTTT.

The V gene is TRBV9, the J gene TRBJ2-3; 8 nucleotides line up with TRBD2. Germline CDR1 and CDR2: SGDLS and YYNGEE. After removal of 4 bases from V and 2 bases from J, the junction contained 15 bases not matched to a gene. The CDR3 extends over 18 amino acids. CDR3 sequence reads: CASSRSRGGQMVTDTQYF. CDR3 nucleotide sequence: TGTGCCAGCAGCCGTTCACGGGGGGGCCAAATGGTCACAGATACGCAGTATTTT.

The chain couples TRBV11-2 to TRBJ2-3; TRBD2 matches at 11 bases. J gave up 2 bases and V 3 bases, and 10 bases lay outside the gene matches. Germline CDR1 reads SGHAT; CDR2 reads FQNNGV. The CDR3 consists of 18 residues. CDR3 region: CASSLDSGGALPTDTQYF. The CDR3 bases are TGTGCCAGCAGCTTGGATAGCGGGGGGGCGTTACCCACAGATACGCAGTATTTT.

The chain couples TRBV7-9 to TRBJ2-7, with TRBD1 matching over 9 bases. V trimming: 4 bases; J trimming: 3 bases; junction bases outside the gene matches: 10. The CDR3 covers 16 residues. Germline CDR1 and CDR2: SEHNR and FQNEAQ (reference sequence). The CDR3 nucleotides are TGTGCCAGCAGCTCACTCCGGGGACAGGGCCTCTACGAGCAGTACTTC. This encodes CASSSLRGQGLYEQYF.

This clone was observed a handful of times. The chain is built from TRBV28 and TRBJ1-6; D is perhaps TRBD1 (5 bases). The CDR3 is 14 amino acids. Germline CDR1 and CDR2: MDHEN and SYDVKM. The germline V and J ends were trimmed by 3 bases and 8 bases, with 11 bases remaining between them. CDR3 nucleotide sequence: TGTGCCAGCAGTTTCCGCAGGGTTGATTCACCCCTCCACTTT. Amino acid sequence: CASSFRRVDSPLHF.

The CDR3 loop reads CASSHATGTANEKLFF. Written as DNA, the CDR3 is TGTGCCAGCAGCCATGCCACCGGGACAGCAAATGAAAAACTGTTTTTT. The chain combines TRBV4-2 with TRBJ1-4; TRBD1 aligns across 7 bases. This CDR3 comprises 16 residues. CDR1 is LGHNA, CDR2 YNFKEQ, per germline. Losses at the gene ends were 3 bases for V and 5 bases for J; bases not matched to a gene: 9.

This clone was detected only a few times. The rearrangement uses TRBV19 and TRBJ1-6; 11 bases line up with TRBD1. Looked up from germline, CDR1 is LNHDA and CDR2 is SQIVND (reference sequence). Germline trimming cut 7 bases from V and 10 bases from J; bases unmatched to any gene: 9. The CDR3 runs to 15 residues. Here the CDR3 DNA reads TGTGCCAGTACCGTTCAGGGACAGGGGGACTCACCCCTCCACTTT. Translation gives CASTVQGQGDSPLHF.